This TCR beta chain was captured in a study of cytomegalovirus exposure and HLA in healthy donors. Findings and caveats of the study: Accurate prediction of HLA-A and HLA-B alleles (for most subjects) was reportedly achieved from TCR beta sequences. Differences between HLA loci emerged in a later analysis of TCR association rates, with DRB1 most and HLA-C fewest. Researchers had no immune exposure information except CMV serostatus available.

Researchers ran the PCR with 60 Vbeta and 13 Jbeta primers. Method: immunoSEQ multiplex PCR; TCRdb's copy keeps in-frame clones and lacks some. The sample has about 130,000 clones, around three quarters seen once; the top ten hold roughly 3%. The germline CDR1 and CDR2 sequences are SGHDT and YYEEEE. The germline V and J ends were trimmed by 0 bases and 5 bases, with 14 bases remaining between them. There are 16 residues in the CDR3. With regard to this clone: No antigen is known for it.

This receptor was obtained from a man aged 35 to 55 in good health and CMV-seronegative. The gene calls are TRBV5-6 and TRBJ2-2; possible D gene TRBD2, 5 bases. Sequenced input: PBMCs. The CDR3 nucleotides are TGTGCCAGCAGCTTGGAAGTTTCGGGGTCTACCGGGGAGCTGTTTTTT. It encodes CASSLEVSGSTGELFF.